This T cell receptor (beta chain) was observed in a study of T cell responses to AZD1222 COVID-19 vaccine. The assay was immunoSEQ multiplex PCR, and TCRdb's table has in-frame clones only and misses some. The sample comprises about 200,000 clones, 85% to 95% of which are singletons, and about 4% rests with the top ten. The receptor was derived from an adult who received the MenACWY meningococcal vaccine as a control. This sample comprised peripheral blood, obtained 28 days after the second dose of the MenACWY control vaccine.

CDR3 nucleotides: TGCGCCAGCAGCTTTACGCAGAATGAGCAGTTCTTC. Its translation: CASSFTQNEQFF. The rearrangement uses TRBV5-1 and TRBJ2-1; D gene uncertain. Per the germline V gene, CDR1 is SGHRS and CDR2 is YFSETQ. The CDR3 length is 12 residues. V lost 2 bases and J lost 7, with 7 bases in between.